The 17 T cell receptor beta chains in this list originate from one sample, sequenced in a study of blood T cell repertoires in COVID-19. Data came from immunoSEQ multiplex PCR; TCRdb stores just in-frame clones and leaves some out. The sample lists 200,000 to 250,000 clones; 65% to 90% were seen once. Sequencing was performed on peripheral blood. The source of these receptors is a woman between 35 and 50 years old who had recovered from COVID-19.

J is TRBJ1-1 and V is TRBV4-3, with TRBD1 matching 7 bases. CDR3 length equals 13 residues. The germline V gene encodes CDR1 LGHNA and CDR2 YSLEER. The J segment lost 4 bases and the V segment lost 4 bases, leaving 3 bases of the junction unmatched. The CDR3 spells CASSRGTATEAFF. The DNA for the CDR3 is TGCGCCAGCAGCCGGGGGACAGCCACTGAAGCTTTCTTT.

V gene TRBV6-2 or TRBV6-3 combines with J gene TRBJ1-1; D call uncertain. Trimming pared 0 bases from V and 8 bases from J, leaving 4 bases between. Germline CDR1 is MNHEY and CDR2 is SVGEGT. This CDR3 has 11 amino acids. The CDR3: CASSYSLEAFF. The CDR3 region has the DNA TGTGCCAGCAGTTACTCACTGGAAGCTTTCTTT.

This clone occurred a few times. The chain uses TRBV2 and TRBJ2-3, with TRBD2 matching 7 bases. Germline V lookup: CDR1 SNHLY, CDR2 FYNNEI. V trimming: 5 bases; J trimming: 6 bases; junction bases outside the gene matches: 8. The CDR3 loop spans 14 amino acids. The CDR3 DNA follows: TGTGCCAGCAGTACCGGACTAGAGGCCGATACGCAGTATTTT. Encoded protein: CASSTGLEADTQYF.

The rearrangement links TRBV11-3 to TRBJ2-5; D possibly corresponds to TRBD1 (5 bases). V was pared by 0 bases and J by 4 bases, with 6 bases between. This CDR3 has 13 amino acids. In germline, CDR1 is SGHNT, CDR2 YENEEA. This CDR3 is CASSLDQGETQYF. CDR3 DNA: TGTGCCAGCAGCTTAGATCAGGGAGAGACCCAGTACTTC. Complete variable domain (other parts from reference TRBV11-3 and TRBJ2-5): EAGVVQSPRYKIIEKKQPVAFWCNPISGHNTLYWYLQNLGQGPELLIRYENEEAVDDSQLPKDRFSAERLKGVDSTLKIQPAELGDSAVYLCASSLDQGETQYFGPGTRLLVL.

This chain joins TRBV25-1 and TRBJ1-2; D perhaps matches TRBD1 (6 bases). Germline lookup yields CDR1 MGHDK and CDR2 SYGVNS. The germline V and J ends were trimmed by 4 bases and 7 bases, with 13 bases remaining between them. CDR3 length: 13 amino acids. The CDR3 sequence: CASSATGGRGYTF. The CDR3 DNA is TGTGCCAGCAGTGCGACAGGAGGCCGTGGCTACACCTTC.

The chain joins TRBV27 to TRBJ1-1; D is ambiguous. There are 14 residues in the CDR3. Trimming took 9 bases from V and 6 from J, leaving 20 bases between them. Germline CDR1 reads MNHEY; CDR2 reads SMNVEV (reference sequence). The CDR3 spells CASRRQDGYPEAFF. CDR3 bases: TGTGCCAGTCGACGGCAGGATGGATACCCTGAAGCTTTCTTT.

The CDR3 spells CASSLDRDNTDTQYF. In nucleotides, the CDR3 is TGTGCCAGCAGCTTAGATAGGGACAACACAGATACGCAGTATTTT. The genes are TRBV7-6 and TRBJ2-3; D is perhaps TRBD1 (6 bases). Trimming removed 1 base at V and 2 bases at J, with 10 bases between. The CDR3 runs 15 residues. CDR1 is SGHVS, CDR2 FNYEAQ, per germline.

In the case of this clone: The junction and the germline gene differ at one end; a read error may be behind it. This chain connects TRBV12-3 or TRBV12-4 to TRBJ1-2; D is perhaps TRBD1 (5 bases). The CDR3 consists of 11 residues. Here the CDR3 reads CASSYSGTAIF. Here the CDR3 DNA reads TGTGCCAGCAGCTATAGCGGGACGGCAATCTTC.

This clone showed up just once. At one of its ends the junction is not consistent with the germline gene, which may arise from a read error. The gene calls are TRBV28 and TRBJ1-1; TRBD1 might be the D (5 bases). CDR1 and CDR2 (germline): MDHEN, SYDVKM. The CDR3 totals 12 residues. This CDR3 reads CASSFLGTGVLF. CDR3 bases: TGTGCCAGCAGTTTTCTGGGGACGGGGGTCCTCTTT.

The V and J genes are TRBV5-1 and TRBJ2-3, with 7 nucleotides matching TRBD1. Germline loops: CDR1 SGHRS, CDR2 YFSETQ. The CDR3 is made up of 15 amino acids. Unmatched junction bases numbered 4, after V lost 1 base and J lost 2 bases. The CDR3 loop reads CASSLTGQTTDTQYF. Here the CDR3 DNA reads TGCGCCAGCAGCTTGACGGGACAGACCACAGATACGCAGTATTTT.

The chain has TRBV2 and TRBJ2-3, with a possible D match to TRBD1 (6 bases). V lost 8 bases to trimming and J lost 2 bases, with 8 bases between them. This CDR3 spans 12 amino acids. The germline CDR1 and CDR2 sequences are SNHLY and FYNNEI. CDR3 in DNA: TGTGCCAGCGGGACAATCACAGATACGCAGTATTTT. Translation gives CASGTITDTQYF.

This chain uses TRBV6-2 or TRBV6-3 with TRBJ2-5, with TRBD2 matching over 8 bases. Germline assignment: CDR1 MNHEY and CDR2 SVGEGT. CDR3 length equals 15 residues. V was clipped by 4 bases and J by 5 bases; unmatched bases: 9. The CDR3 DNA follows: TGTGCCAGCAGTTTCCATAGCGGGGAGGGGGAGACCCAGTACTTC. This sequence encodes CASSFHSGEGETQYF.

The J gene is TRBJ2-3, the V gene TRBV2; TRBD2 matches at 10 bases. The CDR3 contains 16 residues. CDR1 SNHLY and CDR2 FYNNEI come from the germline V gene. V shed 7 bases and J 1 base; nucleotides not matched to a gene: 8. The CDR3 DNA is TGTGCCAGCATCCCCATTCTAGCGGGGGGCACAGATACGCAGTATTTT. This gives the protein CASIPILAGGTDTQYF.

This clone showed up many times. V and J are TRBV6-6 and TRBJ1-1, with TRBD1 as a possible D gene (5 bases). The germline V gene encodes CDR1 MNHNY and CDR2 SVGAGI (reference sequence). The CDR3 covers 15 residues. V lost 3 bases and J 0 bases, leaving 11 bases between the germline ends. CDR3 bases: TGTGCCAGCAGTTATCAGGGTTCGATGAACACTGAAGCTTTCTTT. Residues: CASSYQGSMNTEAFF.

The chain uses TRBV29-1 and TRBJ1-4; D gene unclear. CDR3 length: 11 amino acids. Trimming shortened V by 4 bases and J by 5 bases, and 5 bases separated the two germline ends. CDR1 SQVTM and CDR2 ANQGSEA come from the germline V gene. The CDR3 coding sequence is TGCAGCGTTGTGAGGAATGAAAAACTGTTTTTT. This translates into CSVVRNEKLFF.

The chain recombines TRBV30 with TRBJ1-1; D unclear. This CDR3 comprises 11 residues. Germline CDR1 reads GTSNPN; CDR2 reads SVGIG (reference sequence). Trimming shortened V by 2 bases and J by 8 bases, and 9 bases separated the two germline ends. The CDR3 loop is CAWSLSREAFF. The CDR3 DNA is TGTGCCTGGAGTCTGTCGAGGGAAGCTTTCTTT.

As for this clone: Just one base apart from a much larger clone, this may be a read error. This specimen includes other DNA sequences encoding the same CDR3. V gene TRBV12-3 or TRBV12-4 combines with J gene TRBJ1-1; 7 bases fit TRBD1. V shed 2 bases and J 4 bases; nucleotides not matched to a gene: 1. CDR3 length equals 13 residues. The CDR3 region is CASSLYRGTEAFF. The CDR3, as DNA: TGTGCCAGCAGTTTATACAGGGGCACTGAAGCTTTCTTT.